The clone carrying this TCR beta chain has a count of ten or more. The DNA ends 3 residues before the CDR3 does, and the rest of the CDR3 is filled in from the germline J gene. The protocol was immunoSEQ multiplex PCR, while the TCRdb copy is restricted to in-frame clones and leaves out a portion. Singletons are absent from the sample, which has about 52,000 clones. CDR1 SGHVS and CDR2 FNYEAQ come from the germline V gene. V lost 1 base and J lost 2, with 18 bases in between. The CDR3 length is 17 residues. This entry is derived from a study of T cell clonality in common variable immunodeficiency. The chain couples TRBV7-6 to TRBJ2-7, with D possibly being TRBD2 (6 bases). This clonotype originated in a person aged 18 to 70 in good health. Source material: peripheral blood mononuclear cells. The sequenced CDR3 bases are TGTGCCAGCAGCTTAGGTGTAGGGATAGCGGTTCCCTACGAG. Translated, it gives CASSLGVGIAVPYE. In full, the CDR3 is CASSLGVGIAVPYEQYF.